This T cell receptor beta chain was recovered during a study of Ad26.COV2.S vaccination and SARS-CoV-2 variants (dated by TCRdb to the early 2020s). Context from the whole study: Vaccine-arm donors were drawn from COV1001, a multicentre, randomized, double-blind, placebo-controlled phase I-IIa trial of Ad26.COV2.S in healthy adults. The specificity and breadth of SARS-CoV-2-reactive T cell receptors after Ad26.COV2.S vaccination were assessed by TCRbeta repertoire sequencing. Dosing of Ad26.COV2.S was intramuscular, at either 5x10^10 or 1x10^11 viral particles, delivered as one shot or as two shots spaced 56 days apart. The TCR-sequenced set comprised approximately 32 samples: about 19 Ad26.COV2.S vaccine recipients, 5 placebo recipients and 8 SARS-CoV-2 convalescent individuals. Investigators remained blinded to trial group allocation during experiments and outcome assessment. Trial participants were randomized into five groups of five: low-dose or high-dose Ad26.COV2.S given once or twice, or placebo on both occasions.

TCRbeta CDR3 regions were sequenced with the immunoSEQ Assay. After extraction, genomic DNA underwent amplification by bias-controlled multiplex PCR, followed by high-throughput sequencing. The authors' pipeline ran thus. To quantify the absolute abundance of each unique TCRbeta CDR3 region, sequences were collapsed and filtered. T cell fraction was estimated by normalizing TCRbeta template counts to usable DNA, with usable DNA measured through amplification of reference genes found in all nucleated cells. Repertoire TCRs were annotated as SARS-CoV-2-specific by exact matching of V gene, CDR3 amino acid sequence and J gene to a known reactive TCR set. The reference SARS-CoV-2 TCR set came from MIRA and was filtered for enrichment in COVID-19-positive ImmuneCODE repertoires, removing public or cross-reactive TCRs. Using the MIRA antigens, annotated TCRs were further analysed by specific ORF or by position within an ORF. Depth was the summed frequency of annotated unique rearrangements, while breadth was defined as annotated unique rearrangements over total unique productive rearrangements. TCR breadth was compared between groups using two-sided Wilcoxon rank-sum tests. Here the immuneACCESS table is served through TCRdb, limited to in-frame sequences with V and J called. Missing clones are a known gap in these copies; in checked studies unresolved V genes cover under half, and the rest lacks a known reason. The V and J calls and clone size are taken from that table; D and trimming were inferred from the DNA. The sample table records hundreds of thousands of clones; 87% of these occur just once. Jointly, the top ten make up about 3.6% of the sample.

Measured from the cysteine to the phenylalanine, the CDR3 is 13 residues long. The read is trimmed to its CDR3 DNA, 39 bases read in frame from base 1. For CDR1 and CDR2, the germline V gene lists SGHTA and FQGNSA. Trimming removed 6 bases from V and 6 bases from J; the gene matches leave 7 bases unexplained. Results the study describes overall, beyond this receptor: Higher spike-specific TCR breadth was observed in Ad26.COV2.S recipients than in placebo recipients (P = 0.0014). The authors noted that the TCR breadth and depth analyses may have underestimated total T cell responses. Comparing responses between vaccine doses or regimens was not something the study was powered to do. After vaccination, substantial breadth of spike-specific CD8+ and CD4+ T cell responses was reported. Non-spike TCR breadth was comparable between vaccine and placebo recipients, consistent with the vaccine containing only spike.

Points on this clone: Its antigen is not yet known. No base quality information exists; no much larger clone differs at one position.

The intended sense of this specimen's treatment or condition label: roughly 19 received Ad26.COV2.S at low or high dose, single or two shots; roughly 5 received placebo; per-sample allocation not given. For vaccine and placebo recipients, repertoires were sequenced using samples collected on day 63 after the first injection. In Cohort 1b, about two dozen adults aged 18-55 years were enrolled at a single site in Boston, USA, between 29 July and 7 August 2020. Ad26.COV2.S was a replication-incompetent adenovirus type 26 vector that expressed a prefusion-stabilized SARS-CoV-2 spike protein derived from the original Wuhan strain.

Sequencing was performed on peripheral blood, taken in a trial of Ad26.COV2.S vaccine versus placebo. Rearrangement joined TRBV7-2 to TRBJ2-7; 8 bases in the junction line up with TRBD2. The TCR was taken from a person aged 18-60 years who received the Ad26.COV2.S COVID-19 vaccine or a placebo. The DNA sequence is TGTGCCAGCAGTAGAGCGGGAGAGTCCGAGCAGTACTTC. Its coded protein is CASSRAGESEQYF. This CDR3, with the reference TRBV7-2 and TRBJ2-7 proteins standing in past its ends, gives the full variable domain GAGVSQSPSNKVTEKGKDVELRCDPISGHTALYWYRQSLGQGLEFLIYFQGNSAPDKSGLPSDRFSAERTGGSVSTLTIQRTQQEDSAVYLCASSRAGESEQYFGPGTRLTVT.